A single sample gave rise to the 31 T cell receptor beta chains below, sequenced in a study of OX40 agonist ivuxolimab in advanced cancers. Receptor amplification or capture employed the immunoSEQ multiplex PCR assay. TCRdb retrieved this table from immuneACCESS and kept in-frame rearrangements only. Not all clones are present; in checked studies, unresolved V genes account for under half, and no reason is known for the remainder. For this sample the table gives tens of thousands of clones, of which approximately 80% were detected only once. 1.1% of the sample belongs to the ten largest clones. The material was CD4+ or CD8+ T cells sorted from blood, obtained in a trial of the OX40 agonist ivuxolimab. All receptors come from an adult with an advanced solid tumor such as melanoma, head and neck, liver or kidney cancer.

The chain employs TRBV27 and TRBJ1-6; 7 bases fit TRBD1. The CDR3 loop spans 18 amino acids. The trim removed 6 bases at V and 10 bases at J, leaving 21 bases unmatched. Germline CDR1 reads MNHEY; CDR2 reads SMNVEV (reference sequence). The CDR3 DNA sequence: TGTGCCAGCAGACCCAATTCAGGGGGTACGACCAGAGGGTCACCCCTCCACTTT. Its protein is CASRPNSGGTTRGSPLHF.

The chain carries TRBV6-1 and TRBJ2-3, with 7 positions matching TRBD2. This CDR3 spans 15 amino acids. V was clipped by 7 bases and J by 0 bases; unmatched bases: 7. Germline assignment: CDR1 MNHNS and CDR2 SASEGT. The CDR3 coding sequence is TGTGCCAGCACCCTGGGGAGGGCTAGCACAGATACGCAGTATTTT. Amino acid sequence: CASTLGRASTDTQYF.

The chain couples TRBV10-3 to TRBJ2-5; D call uncertain. V was shortened by 6 bases and J by 0 bases, with 8 bases between the two germline ends. Germline-derived CDR1 and CDR2 are ENHRY and SYGVKD. The CDR3 is 13 residues long. The CDR3 DNA is TGTGCCATCAGGCCCGAGAACCAAGAGACCCAGTACTTC. Its translation is CAIRPENQETQYF.

This chain uses TRBV27 with TRBJ2-6; TRBD2 might be the D (5 bases). Trimming took off 5 bases at V and 0 bases at J, with 20 bases between the two ends. Germline V gene lookup returns CDR1 MNHEY and CDR2 SMNVEV (reference sequence). The CDR3 has 19 residues. The CDR3 nucleotides are TGTGCCAGCAGTCCACGGTCCGGGATGGTCCCCTCTGGGGCCAACGTCCTGACTTTC. It yields the protein CASSPRSGMVPSGANVLTF.

CDR3 DNA: TGTGCCAGCAGTATGAAGTGGGCCGGGGAGCTGTTTTTT. Protein sequence: CASSMKWAGELFF. The V call is TRBV5-6, the J call TRBJ2-2; D not certain. Trimming removed 5 bases at V and 6 bases at J, with 11 bases between. In germline, CDR1 is SGHDT, CDR2 YYEEEE. The CDR3 length is 13 residues. The whole variable domain, filled in from reference TRBV5-6 and TRBJ2-2, reads DAGVTQSPTHLIKTRGQQVTLRCSPKSGHDTVSWYQQALGQGPQFIFQYYEEEERQRGNFPDRFSGHQFPNYSSELNVNALLLGDSALYLCASSMKWAGELFFGEGSRLTVL.

The chain joins TRBV2 to TRBJ2-2, with a weak D call TRBD2 (7 bases). The CDR3 covers 15 residues. Trimming shortened V by 6 bases and J by 6 bases, and 17 bases separated the two germline ends. Germline V gene sequence: CDR1 SNHLY, CDR2 FYNNEI. The CDR3: CASSPGGGAPGELFF. DNA of the CDR3: TGTGCCAGCAGCCCTGGGGGGGGCGCACCCGGGGAGCTGTTTTTT.

This clone appeared a single time. In DNA, the CDR3 is TGTGCCAGCAGTTCCCCTTCAGTACTCGAGCAGTACTTC. It codes for CASSSPSVLEQYF. The rearrangement joins TRBV28 to TRBJ2-7; no definite D call. V lost 4 bases, J lost 6 bases, and 13 bases lay in between. From germline, CDR1 is MDHEN and CDR2 SYDVKM. The CDR3 runs 13 residues.

The chain combines TRBV10-1 with TRBJ1-1, with 9 bases matching TRBD1. V trimming: 5 bases; J trimming: 4 bases; junction bases outside the gene matches: 5. The CDR3 contains 14 residues. Looked up from germline, CDR1 is WNHNN and CDR2 is SYGVQD (reference sequence). CDR3 sequence (DNA): TGCGCCAGCAGTCAGGGACAGGGCTCCACTGAAGCTTTCTTT. This translates into CASSQGQGSTEAFF.

This clone appeared a few times. The chain links TRBV27 to TRBJ1-2; 8 nucleotides match TRBD1. This CDR3 comprises 15 residues. J gave up 7 bases and V 4 bases, and 11 bases lay outside the gene matches. The germline V gene has CDR1 MNHEY and CDR2 SMNVEV (reference sequence). CDR3 sequence reads: CASSSPNRGVGGYTF. As DNA, the CDR3 is TGTGCCAGCAGTTCCCCTAACAGGGGGGTGGGTGGCTACACCTTC.

This chain links TRBV19 with TRBJ2-1; 8 bases match TRBD2. The length of the CDR3 is 15 residues. Trimming cost V 7 bases and J 2 bases; bases outside gene matches: 7. Germline V gives CDR1 LNHDA, CDR2 SQIVND (reference sequence). The CDR3 DNA sequence: TGTGCCAGTACGGGGGGGCCACAACCCTACAATGAGCAGTTCTTC. It translates to CASTGGPQPYNEQFF.

The chain links TRBV7-9 to TRBJ1-1; D might be TRBD1 (5 bases). The CDR3 runs 12 residues. Germline V gives CDR1 SEHNR, CDR2 FQNEAQ (reference sequence). Trimming took 1 base from V and 12 from J, leaving 12 bases between them. The CDR3 DNA sequence: TGTGCCAGCAGCTTAGATCCAGGGTGGTCTTTCTTT. It yields the protein CASSLDPGWSFF.

This chain joins TRBV9 and TRBJ2-1; weak D call: TRBD1 (5 bases). The CDR3 is made up of 16 amino acids. Per the germline V gene, CDR1 is SGDLS and CDR2 is YYNGEE. V was trimmed by 2 bases and J by 1 base, leaving 13 bases between them. The CDR3 protein is CASSVMSQGSYNEQFF. The CDR3, as DNA: TGTGCCAGCAGCGTGATGTCGCAGGGATCCTACAATGAGCAGTTCTTC.

The rearrangement joins TRBV5-4 to TRBJ2-4; D not certain. This CDR3 contains 13 residues. V shed 2 bases and J shed 0 bases, with 3 bases lying between them. Per germline, CDR1 SGHNT and CDR2 YYREEE (reference sequence). The CDR3 DNA follows: TGTGCCAGCAGCTTAGAAGCCAAAAACATTCAGTACTTC. It encodes CASSLEAKNIQYF.

The V call is TRBV6-5, the J call TRBJ1-4, with 9 bases lining up with TRBD1. Germline CDR1 MNHEY, CDR2 SVGAGI. After removal of 2 bases from V and 5 bases from J, the junction contained 3 bases not matched to a gene. The CDR3 is made up of 15 amino acids. The CDR3 loop is CASSYQGTGNEKLFF. CDR3 bases: TGTGCCAGCAGTTACCAGGGGACAGGGAATGAAAAACTGTTTTTT.

This clone appeared a single time. The rearrangement links TRBV2 to TRBJ1-6; D not certain. Germline CDR1 SNHLY, CDR2 FYNNEI. The CDR3 covers 15 residues. Deletions cut 4 bases from V and 2 bases from J, with 9 bases between. The CDR3 nucleotides are TGTGCCAGCAGTGTAGGGCAGACCTATAATTCACCCCTCCACTTT. Protein: CASSVGQTYNSPLHF.

The J gene is TRBJ2-3, the V gene TRBV19, with 8 bases lining up with TRBD2. J was trimmed by 4 bases and V by 5 bases; bases with no gene match: 11. The CDR3 has 16 residues. Germline-derived CDR1 and CDR2 are LNHDA and SQIVND (reference sequence). In nucleotides, the CDR3 is TGTGCCAGTAGTTCTCGAGCGGGGGTGGTGTCAGATACGCAGTATTTT. Amino acids: CASSSRAGVVSDTQYF. Together with reference TRBV19 and TRBJ2-3, the CDR3 gives the full variable domain: DGGITQSPKYLFRKEGQNVTLSCEQNLNHDAMYWYRQDPGQGLRLIYYSQIVNDFQKGDIAEGYSVSREKKESFPLTVTSAQKNPTAFYLCASSSRAGVVSDTQYFGPGTRLTVL.

This rearrangement joins TRBV11-2 to TRBJ2-7, with D tentatively TRBD1 or TRBD2 (7 bases each). Germline assignment: CDR1 SGHAT and CDR2 FQNNGV. This CDR3 has 15 amino acids. The V end was cut by 3 bases, the J end by 7 bases, with 19 bases between. The CDR3 DNA reads TGTGCCAGCAGCTTTTACGGTCCAGGGGGGGAAGAGCAGTACTTC. Its protein product is CASSFYGPGGEEQYF.

The chain employs TRBV4-3 and TRBJ2-1; TRBD1 agrees at 7 bases. The germline gives CDR1 LGHNA, CDR2 YSLEER. V was clipped by 3 bases and J by 15 bases; unmatched bases: 14. The CDR3 contains 14 residues. In nucleotides, the CDR3 is TGCGCCAGCAGCCAGACCACAGGACAGGATTATAGGTTCTTC. It codes for CASSQTTGQDYRFF.

The chain couples TRBV28 to TRBJ2-1, with D perhaps matching TRBD1 (5 bases). Trimming took off 5 bases at V and 6 bases at J, with 14 bases between the two ends. This CDR3 is built from 14 residues. The germline CDR1 and CDR2 sequences are MDHEN and SYDVKM. The CDR3 DNA sequence: TGTGCCAGCAGTCCCGGACCAGGGCGCAATGAGCAGTTCTTC. Its protein is CASSPGPGRNEQFF.

CDR3 in amino acids: CASSPGLQTDTQYF. The CDR3 DNA reads as TGTGCCAGCAGCCCCGGACTACAAACAGATACGCAGTATTTT. The gene calls are TRBV7-3 and TRBJ2-3, with D maybe TRBD2 (6 bases). CDR1 is SGHTA, CDR2 FQGTGA, per germline. This CDR3 contains 14 residues. The V and J ends lost 5 bases and 3 bases respectively, with 12 bases between them.

This clone appeared a few times. The chain is built from TRBV5-1 and TRBJ2-3; D is possibly TRBD1 (5 bases). Per germline, CDR1 SGHRS and CDR2 YFSETQ. This CDR3 region has 13 residues. Trimming stripped 8 bases from V and 0 bases from J, with 10 bases between. CDR3 residues: CASSQGSTDTQYF. The CDR3 coding sequence is TGCGCCAGTTCCCAGGGCAGCACAGATACGCAGTATTTT.

The chain carries TRBV29-1 and TRBJ2-5; the D call may be TRBD1 or TRBD2 (5 bases each). The CDR3 runs 14 residues. The V end was cut by 7 bases, the J end by 3 bases, with 18 bases between. Germline V gives CDR1 SQVTM, CDR2 ANQGSEA. CDR3 in amino acids: CSAHRLGDEETQYF. The CDR3 bases are TGCAGCGCCCACCGGCTCGGGGACGAAGAGACCCAGTACTTC.

The chain carries TRBV5-6 and TRBJ1-1, with a possible D match to TRBD1 (6 bases). Per germline, CDR1 SGHDT and CDR2 YYEEEE. V gave up 1 base and J gave up 1 base, with 11 bases separating them. This CDR3 has 15 amino acids. CDR3: CASSLPGTPNTEAFF. As DNA, the CDR3 is TGTGCCAGCAGCTTGCCCGGGACACCGAACACTGAAGCTTTCTTT.

The V call is TRBV7-9, the J call TRBJ1-1, with unresolved D. The length of the CDR3 is 13 residues. V was clipped by 5 bases and J by 4 bases, with 11 bases between them. Germline CDR1 reads SEHNR; CDR2 reads FQNEAQ (reference sequence). DNA for the CDR3: TGTGCCAGCAGCCTCGGGTGGGGCACTGAAGCTTTCTTT. Protein: CASSLGWGTEAFF.

This sequence joins TRBV7-2 and TRBJ2-1; 7 nucleotides match TRBD1. The ends lost 1 base at V and 13 bases at J; junction bases unmatched: 4. The CDR3 covers 12 residues. Per germline, CDR1 SGHTA and CDR2 FQGNSA. CDR3 bases: TGTGCCAGCAGCTTAGAAGACAGGGCCCAGTTCTTC. Its protein product is CASSLEDRAQFF.

The chain carries TRBV25-1 and TRBJ2-6; D gene ambiguous. V was shortened by 1 base and J by 2 bases, with 6 bases between the two germline ends. CDR1 is MGHDK, CDR2 SYGVNS, per germline. The CDR3 extends over 15 amino acids. The CDR3 protein is CASSESKAGANVLTF. CDR3 nucleotide sequence: TGTGCCAGCAGTGAATCGAAAGCTGGGGCCAACGTCCTGACTTTC.

This chain connects TRBV4-1 to TRBJ2-1, with TRBD2 as a possible D gene (5 bases). CDR1 and CDR2 (germline): MGHRA, YSYEKL. V was cut by 4 bases and J by 1 base, with 14 bases left in between. This CDR3 region has 16 residues. CDR3 sequence (DNA): TGCGCCAGCAGCCCTTCGGAGAGGGCGTCCTACAATGAGCAGTTCTTC. It is translated as CASSPSERASYNEQFF.

The rearrangement joins TRBV2 to TRBJ2-5; 8 bases align to TRBD2. The V segment lost 6 bases and the J segment 3 bases; nucleotides outside the gene matches: 12. The CDR3 sequence is 16 residues long. Per the germline V gene, CDR1 is SNHLY and CDR2 is FYNNEI. CDR3 sequence (DNA): TGTGCCAGCAGAAAGAGGAGTGCGGGGGGTGAAGAGACCCAGTACTTC. It encodes CASRKRSAGGEETQYF.

The J gene is TRBJ2-7, the V gene TRBV7-2; 8 nucleotides agree with TRBD1. V lost 1 base, J lost 6 bases, and 14 bases stayed unmatched. The germline V gene encodes CDR1 SGHTA and CDR2 FQGNSA. The CDR3 is 17 residues long. CDR3 in amino acids: CASSLVRGAGGTGEQYF. The CDR3 DNA sequence: TGTGCCAGCAGCTTAGTACGGGGAGCAGGGGGCACGGGCGAGCAGTACTTC. The complete variable domain, with remaining parts taken from reference TRBV7-2 and TRBJ2-7, reads GAGVSQSPSNKVTEKGKDVELRCDPISGHTALYWYRQSLGQGLEFLIYFQGNSAPDKSGLPSDRFSAERTGGSVSTLTIQRTQQEDSAVYLCASSLVRGAGGTGEQYFGPGTRLTVT.

This rearrangement joins TRBV2 to TRBJ1-1; 8 bases are shared with TRBD1. Germline V lookup: CDR1 SNHLY, CDR2 FYNNEI. V was pared by 4 bases and J by 1 base, with 5 bases of the junction left unmatched. CDR3 length equals 15 residues. The CDR3 DNA sequence: TGTGCCAGCAGTGCTCGTGACAGGGGGAACACTGAAGCTTTCTTT. Translating it yields CASSARDRGNTEAFF.

The CDR3 bases are TGTGCCAGCAGCCTCGACACCGGGGAGCTGTTTTTT. This translates into CASSLDTGELFF. The gene calls are TRBV11-3 and TRBJ2-2; no clear D. V was shortened by 5 bases and J by 3 bases, with 4 bases between the two germline ends. CDR3 length: 12 residues. Germline V gene data show CDR1 as SGHNT and CDR2 as YENEEA.